This TCR beta chain was captured by sequencing in a study of tumor-infiltrating lymphocytes in primary liver carcinoma. This CDR3 has 18 amino acids. After removal of 3 bases from V and 4 bases from J, the junction contained 18 bases not matched to a gene. TCR beta cDNA was prepared out of roughly 0.45 ug total RNA by means of a constant-region primer. Slightly modified ARM-PCR served as the procedure for the TCR beta libraries. These libraries came from three rounds of nested multiplex PCR. Running approximately 10 cycles apiece, the first two PCR rounds relied on TRBV1-TRBV30 forward primers together with a C-beta reverse primer. In TCRdb, the multiplex PCR reads were re-called with MiXCR into one record per CDR3 protein. This table has about 97,000 distinct CDR3 sequences, about 63% appearing once. The roughly 19-33 mg bulk tissue piece was not sorted before simultaneous RNA and DNA extraction.

The specimen sequenced was liver tumor tissue from sampling region 2. The subset here: tumor region T2, inferior pole. The V call is TRBV12-3 or TRBV12-4, the J call TRBJ2-7, with TRBD2 matching 7 bases. This receptor was identified in a woman in her fifties or sixties with primary liver carcinoma and hepatitis B virus infection. CDR3 amino acids: CASSFGRNNGRLSYEQYF. Written as DNA, the CDR3 is TGTGCCAGCAGTTTCGGAAGGAATAACGGGAGGCTTTCATACGAGCAGTACTTC.